This TCR beta chain is from a study of cytomegalovirus exposure and HLA in healthy donors. Across the whole study: Falling in the Caucasian-associated ancestry cluster were 80% to 85% of 300 to 500 genotyped donors. Overall study findings and caveats: The productive fraction for most TCR beta V segments was about 87% or about 30% in an earlier analysis. According to a later analysis, donors in an Asian-associated ancestry cluster reportedly had fewer N-insertions than the approximately 670-donor mean. In a later analysis, a missense DCLRE1C variant was linked to TCR beta V- and J-gene trimming.

The primer mix had 60 Vbeta and 13 Jbeta primers. Generated by immunoSEQ multiplex PCR, the TCRdb table keeps only in-frame clones and is missing some. Of roughly 150,000 clones listed, roughly 80% were seen once; the top ten hold less than 2.5%. Details on this clone: What it binds is not known.

V gave up 3 bases and J gave up 7 bases; unmatched junction bases: 15. CDR3 length equals 16 residues. In germline, CDR1 is SGHVS, CDR2 FNYEAQ. V gene TRBV7-6 combines with J gene TRBJ2-7; TRBD1 aligns across 7 bases. The sequencing input was PBMCs. The sequence came from a male donor in good health and CMV-seronegative. CDR3: CASSFRTGVGTREQYF. In nucleotides, the CDR3 is TGTGCCAGCAGCTTCCGAACAGGGGTAGGGACGAGGGAGCAGTACTTC.